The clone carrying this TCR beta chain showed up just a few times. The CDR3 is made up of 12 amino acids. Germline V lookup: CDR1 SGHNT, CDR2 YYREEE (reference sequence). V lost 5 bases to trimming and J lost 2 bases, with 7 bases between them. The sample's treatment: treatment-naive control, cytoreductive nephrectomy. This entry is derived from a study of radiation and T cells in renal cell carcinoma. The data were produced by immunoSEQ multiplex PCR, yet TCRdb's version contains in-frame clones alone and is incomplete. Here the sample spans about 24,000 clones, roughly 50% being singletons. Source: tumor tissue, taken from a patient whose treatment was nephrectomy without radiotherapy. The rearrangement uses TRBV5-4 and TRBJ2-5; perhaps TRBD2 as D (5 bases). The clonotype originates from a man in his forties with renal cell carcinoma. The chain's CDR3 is CASRRGQETQYF. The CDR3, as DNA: TGTGCCAGCAGGCGAGGGCAAGAGACCCAGTACTTC.